These T cell receptor beta chains were read from a single sample in a study of cytomegalovirus exposure and HLA in healthy donors. Sequencing was performed with immunoSEQ multiplex PCR; in TCRdb, only in-frame clones are kept and a portion is missing. The sample comprises about 120,000 clones, about 91% of which are singletons, and approximately 1.1% rests with the top ten. Sequenced input: PBMCs. These receptors all come from a woman aged 18-29 years in good health and CMV-seronegative. Each CDR3 is given with its conserved first and last residue. The order of the fields is V gene, J gene, clone size, D gene, CDR3 DNA, CDR3 protein. D genes are given only for firm matches. Not every row has a clone size; where given, it reads once, few, many or a size class.

>TRBV4-1|TRBJ1-4|.|.
TGCGCCAGCAGTCTAGACTTGGAAAAACTGTTTTTT
CASSLDLEKLFF
>TRBV18|TRBJ1-1|.|TRBD1
TGTGCCAGCTCCCTTGGGACAGGGCAGAACACTGAAGCTTTCTTT
CASSLGTGQNTEAFF
>TRBV28|TRBJ1-5|once|.
TGTGCCAGCACCCAGGATCAGCCCCAGCATTTT
CASTQDQPQHF
>TRBV5-8|TRBJ2-5|.|TRBD1
TGTGCCAGCAGCCCTGGGACAGGGGAAGAGACCCAGTACTTC
CASSPGTGEETQYF
>TRBV11-2|TRBJ1-3|.|TRBD1
TGTGCCAGCAGCCCTATCCAATCGACAGGGCACTCTGGAAACACCATATATTTT
CASSPIQSTGHSGNTIYF
>TRBV27|TRBJ2-7|once|.
TGTGCCAGCAGTCCTAGCGCTGTCTCCTACGAGCAGTACTTC
CASSPSAVSYEQYF
>TRBV5-4|TRBJ1-1|.|TRBD1
TGTGCCAGCAGCAGTTACGTAGACAGGGCGAACACTGAAGCTTTCTTT
CASSSYVDRANTEAFF
>TRBV7-9|TRBJ1-4|.|TRBD1
TGTGCCAGCAGCTCCTCCGGGACAGGGACCGAAAAACTGTTTTTT
CASSSSGTGTEKLFF
>TRBV7-6|TRBJ2-2|.|TRBD2
TGTGCCAGCAGCTTAGATGAAGGGAGCGGGGTTCCCGGGGAGCTGTTTTTT
CASSLDEGSGVPGELFF
>TRBV13|TRBJ2-3|.|TRBD2
TGTGCCAGCGAGGCGGGGGGCACAGATACGCAGTATTTT
CASEAGGTDTQYF
>TRBV9|TRBJ1-6|.|.
TGTGCCAGCAGCCCCGGACAGACGAATTCACCCCTCCACTTT
CASSPGQTNSPLHF
>TRBV6-5|TRBJ1-1|once|TRBD1
TGTGCCAGCAGTTACTCGACAGGGAGAATGAACACTGAAGCTTTCTTT
CASSYSTGRMNTEAFF
>TRBV5-1|TRBJ2-7|.|.
TGCGCCAGCAGCTTGGGGACAGCCGACGAGCAGTACTTC
CASSLGTADEQYF
>TRBV28|TRBJ1-2|.|TRBD1
TGTGCCAGCAGTTTCTTTCCGACTACCAGGGGGGCTATAGATGGCTACACCTTC
CASSFFPTTRGAIDGYTF
>TRBV28|TRBJ2-1|.|.
TGTGCCAGCAGTTTACTAGCCGGCAATGAGCAGTTCTTC
CASSLLAGNEQFF
>TRBV7-8|TRBJ2-7|few|TRBD2
TGTGCCAGCAGCCCCGGACTAGCGGGATCCTACGAGCAGTACTTC
CASSPGLAGSYEQYF
>TRBV7-2|TRBJ2-2|.|TRBD1
TGTGCCAGCAGCATACAGGGGTACGGGGAGCTGTTTTTT
CASSIQGYGELFF
>TRBV28|TRBJ2-2|.|.
TGTGCCAGCAGTCTACTAGGCGGGACCGGGGAGCTGTTTTTT
CASSLLGGTGELFF
>TRBV5-1|TRBJ1-1|.|TRBD1
TGCGCCAGCAGCGCGGAACTGGGACAGGTGAACACTGAAGCTTTCTTT
CASSAELGQVNTEAFF
>TRBV28|TRBJ2-2|.|.
TGTGCCAGCAGTCTATCTACCGGGGAGCTGTTTTTT
CASSLSTGELFF
>TRBV28|TRBJ2-7|.|.
TGTGCCAGCAGCCGCACTGCGAGCTACGAGCAGTACTTC
CASSRTASYEQYF
>TRBV19|TRBJ2-3|.|TRBD2
TGTGCCAGTAGCAGCCTACTAGCGACCTTCACAGATACGCAGTATTTT
CASSSLLATFTDTQYF